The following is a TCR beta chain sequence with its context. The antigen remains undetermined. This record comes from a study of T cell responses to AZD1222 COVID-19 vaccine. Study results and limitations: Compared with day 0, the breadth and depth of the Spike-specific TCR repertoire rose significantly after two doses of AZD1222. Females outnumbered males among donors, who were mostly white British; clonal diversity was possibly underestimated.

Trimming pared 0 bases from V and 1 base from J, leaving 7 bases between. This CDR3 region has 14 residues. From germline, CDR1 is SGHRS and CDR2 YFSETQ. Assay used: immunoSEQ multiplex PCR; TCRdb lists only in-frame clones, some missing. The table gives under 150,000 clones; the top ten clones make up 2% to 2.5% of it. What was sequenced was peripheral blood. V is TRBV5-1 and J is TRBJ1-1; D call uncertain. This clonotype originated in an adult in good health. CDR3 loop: CASSLGGPNTEAFF. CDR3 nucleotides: TGCGCCAGCAGCTTGGGAGGGCCGAACACTGAAGCTTTCTTT.